This TCR beta chain came from a study of T cell changes during pregnancy in multiple sclerosis. The germline CDR1 and CDR2 sequences are SNHLY and FYNNEI. This CDR3 has 11 amino acids. As regards this clone: Mismatch with germline at one junction end may stem from a read error.

TCRdb's table, derived via immunoSEQ multiplex PCR, lists solely in-frame clones and lacks some. This sample has tens of thousands of clones; more than 75% occur once, and the top ten carry over 5%. The V call is TRBV2, the J call TRBJ2-3, with 9 positions matching TRBD2. The input for sequencing was CD8+ T cells from peripheral blood mononuclear cells, taken after pregnancy. This clonotype was sampled from a female donor in good health, enrolled as a control in a pregnancy study. The CDR3 sequence is CASRGKAGGLF. Here the CDR3 DNA reads TGTGCCAGCAGAGGTAAAGCGGGGGGCCTCTTT.